The 20 T cell receptor beta chains presented below share a single source sample, sequenced in a study of cytomegalovirus exposure and HLA in healthy donors (TCRdb year 2017). Library generation was performed with the immunoSEQ multiplex PCR assay. TCRdb took this table from immuneACCESS and kept in-frame rearrangements with V and J called. Such tables lack part of the clones; where checked against another copy, unresolved V genes explain under half of the gap, and the rest is unexplained. The sample includes 100,000 to 150,000 clones, with about 90% observed a single time. The ten largest account for around 3.5% of the sample. The sequenced material came from PBMCs. These TCRs come from a man in his thirties or forties in good health and CMV-seronegative.

The V gene is TRBV19, the J gene TRBJ2-1; D may be TRBD1 (5 bases). The germline V gene encodes CDR1 LNHDA and CDR2 SQIVND (reference sequence). V lost 3 bases and J lost 2, with 8 bases in between. This CDR3 spans 14 amino acids. CDR3: CASSIQGPYNEQFF. The CDR3 nucleotides read TGTGCCAGTAGTATTCAGGGTCCCTACAATGAGCAGTTCTTC.

This chain uses TRBV2 with TRBJ1-6; 8 positions agree with TRBD1. Germline V gene data show CDR1 as SNHLY and CDR2 as FYNNEI. V shed 8 bases and J 8 bases; nucleotides not matched to a gene: 11. The CDR3 runs to 15 residues. DNA of the CDR3: TGTGCCAGCCAGGACAGGGCAGGGATGGATTCACCCCTCCACTTT. Protein product: CASQDRAGMDSPLHF.

The J gene is TRBJ2-7, the V gene TRBV5-4; TRBD1 might be the D (5 bases). In germline, CDR1 is SGHNT, CDR2 YYREEE (reference sequence). The ends were cut back, 0 bases at V and 11 bases at J, with 15 bases in the middle. This CDR3 is 13 amino acids long. The CDR3 loop reads CASSLAKSAREYF. Here the CDR3 DNA reads TGTGCCAGCAGCTTGGCGAAGTCGGCCAGGGAGTACTTC.

The chain joins TRBV28 to TRBJ1-2, with 11 bases that match TRBD1. Germline V CDR1 and CDR2: MDHEN, SYDVKM. J was trimmed by 3 bases and V by 10 bases; bases with no gene match: 4. CDR3 length equals 13 residues. The CDR3 DNA sequence: TGTGCCACTAGGACAGGGGGCGACTATGGCTACACCTTC. It yields the protein CATRTGGDYGYTF.

The J gene is TRBJ1-1, the V gene TRBV13; D is uncertain. V lost 5 bases, J lost 1 base, and 8 bases lay in between. The germline V gene encodes CDR1 PRHDT and CDR2 FYEKMQ (reference sequence). The CDR3 has 13 residues. The CDR3 nucleotides read TGTGCCAGCAGCGGCCCCAGGAACACTGAAGCTTTCTTT. Protein: CASSGPRNTEAFF.

This clone was counted once. The chain employs TRBV7-9 and TRBJ2-3, with D possibly being TRBD1 (6 bases). The CDR3 has 15 residues. Looked up from germline, CDR1 is SEHNR and CDR2 is FQNEAQ (reference sequence). The V end was cut by 1 base, the J end by 0 bases, with 8 bases between. The DNA of the CDR3 is TGTGCCAGCAGCTTAGGGGACATTAGCACAGATACGCAGTATTTT. Protein product: CASSLGDISTDTQYF. Combining the CDR3 with reference TRBV7-9 and TRBJ2-3 gives the whole variable domain DTGVSQNPRHKITKRGQNVTFRCDPISEHNRLYWYRQTLGQGPEFLTYFQNEAQLEKSRLLSDRFSAERPKGSFSTLEIQRTEQGDSAMYLCASSLGDISTDTQYFGPGTRLTVL.

The CDR3 protein is CASSTDRGQKLFF. The CDR3 DNA follows: TGCGCCAGCAGCACTGACAGGGGGCAAAAACTGTTTTTT. The chain uses TRBV5-1 and TRBJ1-4; TRBD1 matches 10 bases. The junction had 3 bases not matched to a gene; V was cut back by 4 bases and J by 9 bases. The CDR3 totals 13 residues. The V gene's germline CDR1 is SGHRS and CDR2 YFSETQ.

The CDR3 nucleotides are TGTGCCAGTAGTCCGACAGGGCTGGGCTACACCTTC. This gives the protein CASSPTGLGYTF. The V call is TRBV19, the J call TRBJ1-2, with 7 bases fitting TRBD1. The germline V gene has CDR1 LNHDA and CDR2 SQIVND (reference sequence). The CDR3 sequence is 12 residues long. V was pared by 5 bases and J by 8 bases, with 5 bases of the junction left unmatched.

The rearrangement joins TRBV6-1 to TRBJ2-7, with D possibly being TRBD1 (7 bases). This CDR3 region has 16 residues. The V end was cut by 3 bases, the J end by 2 bases, with 17 bases between. Per germline, CDR1 MNHNS and CDR2 SASEGT. CDR3 in DNA: TGTGCCAGCAGTGATAGAGGGGGGACAGCCGCCTACGAGCAGTACTTC. It codes for CASSDRGGTAAYEQYF.

This clone was picked up a small number of times. The rearrangement uses TRBV19 and TRBJ2-4; possible D gene TRBD2, 6 bases. Per the germline V gene, CDR1 is LNHDA and CDR2 is SQIVND (reference sequence). This CDR3 has 15 amino acids. V was pared by 9 bases and J by 0 bases, with 15 bases between. CDR3 loop: CASGEVERAKNIQYF. For the CDR3, the DNA is TGTGCCAGCGGGGAGGTAGAGAGAGCCAAAAACATTCAGTACTTC.

The rearrangement uses TRBV7-8 and TRBJ2-1, with D perhaps matching TRBD2 (6 bases). Germline V gives CDR1 SGHVS, CDR2 FQNEAQ. V dropped 2 bases and J dropped 6 bases, with 20 bases sitting between them. The CDR3 has 17 residues. Here the CDR3 DNA reads TGTGCCAGCAGCTTATCCGGGGGAGGACCGAGTTTCAATGAGCAGTTCTTC. It specifies CASSLSGGGPSFNEQFF.

The table lists this clone with a count of one. This chain links TRBV4-3 with TRBJ1-4; tentatively, D is TRBD1 (5 bases). CDR1 LGHNA and CDR2 YSLEER come from the germline V gene. Between the trimmed V and J ends, which lost 1 base and 0 bases, there was a span of 9 bases. This CDR3 is 16 amino acids long. CDR3 sequence (DNA): TGCGCCAGCAGCCAAGCTACGACAGCAACTAATGAAAAACTGTTTTTT. Protein product: CASSQATTATNEKLFF.

This clone has more than one count but fewer than ten. V gene TRBV7-3 combines with J gene TRBJ1-1; 7 positions agree with TRBD1. The J segment lost 10 bases and the V segment lost 0 bases, leaving 5 bases of the junction unmatched. The CDR3 covers 13 residues. Germline assignment: CDR1 SGHTA and CDR2 FQGTGA. The CDR3 loop is CASSLTSTGTAFF. CDR3 coding DNA: TGTGCCAGCAGCTTAACTTCGACAGGGACAGCTTTCTTT.

The chain has TRBV25-1 and TRBJ2-3; TRBD2 aligns across 15 bases. V shed 8 bases, J shed 3 bases, and the junction held 0 bases outside the gene matches. CDR1 is MGHDK and CDR2 is SYGVNS in the germline V gene. This CDR3 has 14 amino acids. The CDR3 DNA is TGTGCCAGCGGACTAGCGGGGGGGACAGATACGCAGTATTTT. This sequence encodes CASGLAGGTDTQYF.

The V and J genes are TRBV28 and TRBJ1-1, with D possibly TRBD1 on 6 matching bases. Germline assignment: CDR1 MDHEN and CDR2 SYDVKM. The CDR3 has 14 residues. V lost 5 bases and J 2 bases, leaving 12 bases between the germline ends. The CDR3 region has the DNA TGTGCCAGCAGTCCCCCGGACAGCAACACTGAAGCTTTCTTT. Translation gives CASSPPDSNTEAFF.

The gene calls are TRBV4-1 and TRBJ2-7, with a weak D call TRBD1 (5 bases). The CDR3 loop spans 15 amino acids. The germline gives CDR1 MGHRA, CDR2 YSYEKL. V was trimmed by 1 base and J by 3 bases, leaving 13 bases between them. For the CDR3, the DNA is TGCGCCAGCAGCCAAGGTCCAGGGTTCAACTACGAGCAGTACTTC. It codes for CASSQGPGFNYEQYF.

This clone was detected only a few times. The chain links TRBV15 to TRBJ1-3, with D possibly matching TRBD1 (5 bases). CDR1 and CDR2 from the germline V gene are LNHNV and YYDKDF (reference sequence). Trimming removed 0 bases from V and 11 bases from J, with 11 bases in between. The length of the CDR3 is 13 residues. Here the CDR3 DNA reads TGTGCCACCAGCAGAGATAAAGGGGACTCCATATATTTT. This gives the protein CATSRDKGDSIYF. The full variable domain, with the rest looked up from reference TRBV15 and TRBJ1-3, is DAMVIQNPRYQVTQFGKPVTLSCSQTLNHNVMYWYQQKSSQAPKLLFHYYDKDFNNEADTPDNFQSRRPNTSFCFLDIRSPGLGDTAMYLCATSRDKGDSIYFGEGSWLTVV.

The J gene is TRBJ2-7, the V gene TRBV11-2; TRBD1 aligns across 8 bases. The CDR3 has 14 amino acids. The V gene's germline CDR1 is SGHAT and CDR2 FQNNGV. V lost 5 bases to trimming and J lost 2 bases; unmatched junction nucleotides: 5. The DNA of the CDR3 is TGTGCCAGCAGCCCCAGGACAGGGACCTACGAGCAGTACTTC. This codes for CASSPRTGTYEQYF. Full variable domain (remainder filled in from reference TRBV11-2 and TRBJ2-7): EAGVAQSPRYKIIEKRQSVAFWCNPISGHATLYWYQQILGQGPKLLIQFQNNGVVDDSQLPKDRFSAERLKGVDSTLKIQPAKLEDSAVYLCASSPRTGTYEQYFGPGTRLTVT.

The chain is built from TRBV19 and TRBJ2-3; 13 positions agree with TRBD2. Germline V CDR1 and CDR2: LNHDA, SQIVND (reference sequence). The CDR3 consists of 17 residues. V trimming: 6 bases; J trimming: 3 bases; junction bases outside the gene matches: 9. CDR3 DNA: TGTGCCAGTAGCAAACTAGCGGGGGGGCTTGGGACAGATACGCAGTATTTT. Its protein is CASSKLAGGLGTDTQYF.

V usage is TRBV7-8 and J usage is TRBJ1-3, with 7 bases identical to TRBD1. Germline lookup yields CDR1 SGHVS and CDR2 FQNEAQ. There are 15 residues in the CDR3. The V gene end was trimmed by 4 bases and the J gene end by 3 bases; junction bases not matched to a gene: 6. The CDR3 DNA is TGTGCCAGCAGCTGGGACAGCCAGGGTGGAAACACCATATATTTT. Translating it yields CASSWDSQGGNTIYF.